These 23 T cell receptor beta chains were all obtained from the same sample, sequenced in a study of T cell repertoires in cytomegalovirus infection. MiXCR, run by TCRdb on the reads, gives a single entry per CDR3 protein. Of under 500,000 distinct CDR3 sequences listed, about 42% are singletons. These receptors have no known antigen. The sample consisted of cultured PBMCs, taken from culture after CMV antigen stimulation. Receptor source: a human donor in good health (CMV status not recorded). Some clones in this sample may be carry-over from other donors' samples.

This clonotype was found a few times. The CDR3 nucleotides read TGCAGTGCTCCCCTGGGGCCCCTCCACTTT. This sequence encodes CSAPLGPLHF. This rearrangement joins TRBV20-1 to TRBJ1-6, with unresolved D. Between the trimmed V and J ends, which lost 5 bases and 13 bases, there was a span of 9 bases. The CDR3 runs to 10 residues. Germline V gene sequence: CDR1 DFQATT, CDR2 SNEGSKA (reference sequence).

This clonotype was picked up one time. Relative to the germline gene, one junction end is altered; a read error may explain this. This rearrangement joins TRBV4-1 to TRBJ2-1; the D is unclear. The CDR3 runs to 15 residues. Germline V gives CDR1 MGHRA, CDR2 YSYEKL. The CDR3 DNA sequence: TGTGCCAGCAGCCCCTCCGACTCAGGAAACAATGAGCAGTTCTTC. It specifies CASSPSDSGNNEQFF.

This chain links TRBV2 with TRBJ2-1; weak D call: TRBD2 (6 bases). In germline, CDR1 is SNHLY, CDR2 FYNNEI. The CDR3 extends over 17 amino acids. V gave up 0 bases and J gave up 4 bases, with 16 bases separating them. The DNA for the CDR3 is TGTGCCAGCAGTGAAGCGCTTGGGCCGGGGGTTTACAATGAGCAGTTCTTC. Translation: CASSEALGPGVYNEQFF.

This clonotype came up a few times. The chain combines TRBV7-6 with TRBJ2-6, with D unresolved. The V end was cut by 5 bases, the J end by 1 base, with 9 bases between. The CDR3 sequence is 15 residues long. Germline assignment: CDR1 SGHVS and CDR2 FNYEAQ. DNA of the CDR3: TGTGCCAGCAGCCCACGAACGTCTGGGGCCAACGTCCTGACTTTC. This codes for CASSPRTSGANVLTF.

The chain has TRBV11-2 and TRBJ2-3; possible D gene TRBD2, 6 bases. The CDR3 length is 16 residues. V was trimmed by 1 base and J by 0 bases, leaving 11 bases between them. CDR1 and CDR2 (germline): SGHAT, FQNNGV. CDR3 loop: CASSLGPSVSTDTQYF. CDR3 nucleotides: TGTGCCAGCAGCTTAGGTCCTAGCGTAAGCACAGATACGCAGTATTTT. Complete variable domain (other parts from reference TRBV11-2 and TRBJ2-3): EAGVAQSPRYKIIEKRQSVAFWCNPISGHATLYWYQQILGQGPKLLIQFQNNGVVDDSQLPKDRFSAERLKGVDSTLKIQPAKLEDSAVYLCASSLGPSVSTDTQYFGPGTRLTVL.

The table lists this clonotype with a few counts. The DNA of the CDR3 is TGTGCCAGCAGCGGCGGGACATTCAACTATGGCTACACCTTC. Translating it yields CASSGGTFNYGYTF. The chain is built from TRBV5-3 and TRBJ1-2; D perhaps matches TRBD1 (6 bases). TRBV5-3 qualifies as an ORF whose function is uncertain. The CDR3 is 14 amino acids. The V end lost 8 bases, the J end lost 2 bases, and 16 bases lay between the germline ends.

The rearrangement links TRBV2 to TRBJ2-1, with 11 bases lining up with TRBD2. This CDR3 comprises 16 residues. Germline lookup yields CDR1 SNHLY and CDR2 FYNNEI. V dropped 8 bases and J dropped 6; count of bases not matched to a gene: 12. The chain's CDR3 is CASRVRLAGGSNEQFF. DNA for the CDR3: TGTGCCAGCCGGGTGAGGCTAGCGGGGGGAAGCAATGAGCAGTTCTTC.

This clonotype has just a few counts. This CDR3 fails to terminate in the conserved phenylalanine or tryptophan, so it likely reflects a read error. It is unclear where the CDR3 begins or ends on the DNA, so no DNA is shown, and the CDR3 is as TCRdb lists it. V usage is TRBV7-8 and J usage is TRBJ2-1; the D call TRBD1 from the table was never checked on the DNA. The CDR3 is 13 amino acids long, termini counted. The germline gives CDR1 SGHVS, CDR2 FQNEAQ. Here the CDR3 reads CASSLTGTGAMSV.

This chain connects TRBV6-1 to TRBJ1-5, with no clear D. Looked up from germline, CDR1 is MNHNS and CDR2 is SASEGT. V lost 2 bases to trimming and J lost 9 bases, with 8 bases between them. This CDR3 has 12 residues. The CDR3 region has the DNA TGTGCCAGCAGTGAAATAGATTTGCCCCAGCATTTT. It yields the protein CASSEIDLPQHF.

This chain links TRBV7-9 with TRBJ1-1; possible D gene TRBD1, 6 bases. The V and J ends lost 7 bases and 1 base respectively, with 13 bases between them. The CDR3 sequence is 14 residues long. CDR1 and CDR2 from the germline V gene are SEHNR and FQNEAQ (reference sequence). This chain's CDR3 is CASTPKGGNTEAFF. The DNA of the CDR3 is TGTGCCAGCACCCCGAAGGGGGGGAACACTGAAGCTTTCTTT.

The genes are TRBV5-4 and TRBJ2-6, with TRBD1 as a possible D gene (6 bases). The CDR3 sequence is 17 residues long. V was shortened by 4 bases and J by 1 base, with 15 bases between the two germline ends. Per germline, CDR1 SGHNT and CDR2 YYREEE (reference sequence). The CDR3 bases are TGTGCCAGCAGCCCTCCCATCAGGGGATCTGGGGCCAACGTCCTGACTTTC. Its translation: CASSPPIRGSGANVLTF.

This rearrangement joins TRBV7-2 to TRBJ2-3; 10 bases line up with TRBD2. Looked up from germline, CDR1 is SGHTA and CDR2 is FQGNSA. The CDR3 consists of 18 residues. The junction had 8 bases not matched to a gene; V was cut back by 0 bases and J by 2 bases. CDR3 amino acids: CASSLAGLAGENTDTQYF. The CDR3 DNA reads as TGTGCCAGCAGCTTAGCCGGCCTAGCGGGGGAGAACACAGATACGCAGTATTTT.

The chain uses TRBV19 and TRBJ2-3, with no clear D. Germline values: CDR1 LNHDA, CDR2 SQIVND (reference sequence). Trimming took 4 bases from V and 1 from J, leaving 9 bases between them. The CDR3 runs 14 residues. The CDR3 DNA is TGTGCCAGTAGTAAGGCTCGAGGCACAGATACGCAGTATTTT. This translates into CASSKARGTDTQYF.

This chain links TRBV6-1 with TRBJ2-3; the D is unclear. Trimming shortened V by 0 bases and J by 3 bases, and 7 bases separated the two germline ends. The CDR3 totals 14 residues. The germline V gene encodes CDR1 MNHNS and CDR2 SASEGT. This chain's CDR3 is CASSEASGTDTQYF. CDR3 in DNA: TGTGCCAGCAGTGAAGCCAGTGGGACAGATACGCAGTATTTT.

The V call is TRBV7-8, the J call TRBJ2-6, with 11 bases lining up with TRBD2. The CDR3 totals 17 residues. V lost 7 bases and J lost 0; bases outside the gene matches: 5. Germline values: CDR1 SGHVS, CDR2 FQNEAQ. CDR3 loop: CASTRTSGFSGANVLTF. The CDR3 DNA is TGTGCCAGCACCAGGACTAGCGGGTTCTCTGGGGCCAACGTCCTGACTTTC.

The chain is built from TRBV15 and TRBJ1-3; perhaps TRBD1 as D (6 bases). From germline, CDR1 is LNHNV and CDR2 YYDKDF (reference sequence). Trimming removed 4 bases from V and 5 bases from J, with 15 bases in between. CDR3 length: 15 amino acids. CDR3 bases: TGTGCCACCAGCATCCGTGGGGGCCCCCGAAACACCATATATTTT. Its protein product is CATSIRGGPRNTIYF.

The chain employs TRBV10-3 and TRBJ2-1; 9 nucleotides line up with TRBD2. V trimming: 0 bases; J trimming: 5 bases; junction bases outside the gene matches: 5. Germline V gene data show CDR1 as ENHRY and CDR2 as SYGVKD. The CDR3 length is 16 residues. The CDR3 coding sequence is TGTGCCATCAGTGAGTCGAAGGCTAGCGGGGACAATGAGCAGTTCTTC. This encodes CAISESKASGDNEQFF.

This clonotype came up many times. This chain links TRBV2 with TRBJ2-2; TRBD2 aligns across 7 bases. V was clipped by 4 bases and J by 6 bases; unmatched bases: 5. From germline, CDR1 is SNHLY and CDR2 FYNNEI. The CDR3 covers 14 residues. Here the CDR3 DNA reads TGTGCCAGCAGTGGGGGACTATGGTCCGGGGAGCTGTTTTTT. The encoded protein is CASSGGLWSGELFF.

This clonotype has only a few counts. The chain links TRBV27 to TRBJ1-5; D not resolved. Germline V gene data show CDR1 as MNHEY and CDR2 as SMNVEV (reference sequence). The CDR3 consists of 14 residues. With 2 bases removed from V and 2 bases from J, the gap between germline ends came to 7 bases. The CDR3 protein is CASSLGNGNQPQHF. CDR3 DNA: TGTGCCAGCAGTTTAGGGAACGGCAATCAGCCCCAGCATTTT.

The rearrangement joins TRBV7-6 to TRBJ1-2, with 9 bases lining up with TRBD1. CDR1 is SGHVS and CDR2 is FNYEAQ in the germline V gene. This CDR3 spans 14 amino acids. The V gene end was trimmed by 4 bases and the J gene end by 7 bases; junction bases not matched to a gene: 7. For the CDR3, the DNA is TGTGCCAGCAGCTCCAGACAGGGGGTGGGTGGCTACACCTTC. This translates into CASSSRQGVGGYTF.

This clonotype was seen a few times. The chain couples TRBV5-1 to TRBJ2-7, with D perhaps matching TRBD2 (6 bases). Germline-derived CDR1 and CDR2 are SGHRS and YFSETQ. The V end lost 3 bases, the J end lost 5 bases, and 18 bases lay between the germline ends. CDR3 length: 15 amino acids. The CDR3 DNA reads as TGCGCCAGCAGCTCCTCCCCCCAGGACTACCACGAGCAGTACTTC. Its translation is CASSSSPQDYHEQYF.

The V gene is TRBV7-9, the J gene TRBJ2-7; D may correspond to TRBD1 or TRBD2 (5 bases each). Germline V gives CDR1 SEHNR, CDR2 FQNEAQ (reference sequence). The CDR3 is 13 amino acids. The ends were cut back, 5 bases at V and 1 base at J, with 9 bases in the middle. Here the CDR3 DNA reads TGTGCCAGCAGCACCAGGGAGTCCTACGAGCAGTACTTC. Its translation is CASSTRESYEQYF.

The chain links TRBV6-2 or TRBV6-3 to TRBJ2-3; no clear D. The V end lost 7 bases, the J end lost 1 base, and 12 bases lay between the germline ends. CDR3 size: 14 residues. CDR1 is MNHEY, CDR2 SVGEGT, per germline. The DNA for the CDR3 is TGTGCCAGCACCCGATTTGGGCGCACAGATACGCAGTATTTT. Protein product: CASTRFGRTDTQYF.